This T cell receptor (beta chain) was identified in a study of cytomegalovirus exposure and HLA in healthy donors (TCRdb year 2017). Looking at the study overall: An earlier analysis of some 620 of the donors reported 276 Gb of sequence data and some 110 million unique TCR beta sequences obtained from about 170 million T cells. About 330 gigabases of sequencing data and around 90 million unique TCR sequences made up an early release that covered around 640 HLA-typed donors. Of the 300 to 450 genotyped donors, less than 85% were placed in the genetic ancestry cluster associated with self-reported Caucasian donors. The aim of the study was to test whether cataloging public T cell receptors could identify signatures of past pathogen exposure. The study used immunosequencing to profile the T cell repertoires of 600 to 850 subjects and linked those repertoires to cytomegalovirus serostatus. A separate validation cohort of some 130 different subjects was used in addition to the roughly 670-subject first cohort. High-throughput TCR immunosequencing, statistical association of individual TCRs with disease status, and machine learning were combined to predict cytomegalovirus infection status. To study patterns of TCR occurrence, a later analysis re-analyzed previously published TCR beta repertoires from several hundred donors and added high-resolution HLA genotyping. The later analysis used no new phenotypic data to find candidate immune exposures, relying instead on TCR beta sequences and their occurrence across donors. An earlier analysis of a few hundred of the donors applied high-throughput TCR beta sequencing to assess whether each TCR beta V gene segment acted as functional or pseudogenic. Donor age, sex, ethnicity and CMV serostatus were compiled together with the repertoire data. A later genetic analysis used genome-wide SNP genotypes for about 60% of the roughly 670 donors, treating that subset as a discovery cohort. Every repertoire in the discovery cohort had been generated on one and the same sequencing platform. Both class I and class II loci were covered by HLA typing, at four-digit resolution. The number of typed donors differed by locus: about 629-640 for A, B, C, DRB1 and DQB1; 522 for DQA1; 606 for DPA1; and some 470 for DPB1. Roughly five DR-DQ haplotypes were handled as single units for association and clustering, since linkage in the cohort was strong. Among roughly 400 genotyped donors of the cohort, an average of around 250,000 unique TCR beta nucleotide sequences was sequenced per donor, of which about 19% were non-productive. Study-wide findings and limitations: A later analysis associated about 16,000 TCR beta sequences with specific HLA alleles at a false discovery rate of 0.05. The presence/absence analyses assumed that sequencing depth was roughly uniform across donors, and that assumption may not be true. In a later analysis, HLA-associated TCR beta chains were found to be more clonally expanded and to have lower generation probabilities than equally common non-associated chains. A later analysis found that most CMV-associated TCR beta chains appeared HLA-restricted, with HLA associations seemingly driven largely by CMV exposure. A total of roughly 160 TCR beta chains were listed by the study as associated with cytomegalovirus. Compared with the approximately 700-donor mean, donors in an Asian-associated ancestry cluster had fewer N-insertions in productive TCRs, according to a later genetic analysis. When HLA alleles, especially DR and DQ, strongly co-occurred, attributing TCR associations to individual alleles was difficult. Only TCR beta chains were sequenced in this cohort, and the absence of alpha or paired-chain data limited detectable features. V-gene and J-gene trimming of TCR beta chains was associated with a missense DCLRE1C variant in a later genetic analysis, and the association was replicated in an independent cohort. Linkage disequilibrium might explain the correlated functional status among segregating V segments, but an unknown experimental factor could not be excluded. In vitro tests confirmed that a few of the cytomegalovirus-associated TCR beta chains recognize cytomegalovirus antigens. An earlier analysis of approximately 570 of the donors showed that most TCR beta V segments appeared in productive rearrangements either about 90% or about 30% of the time, which broadly matched IMGT annotations. A further reported finding was that TCR beta sequences accurately predicted the HLA-A and HLA-B alleles for most subjects in the first cohort. Most TCR sequences were observed very rarely across donors, whereas some public TCRs were present in many individuals. A cluster of highly shared sequence variants was judged likely to represent a technical artifact of the sequencing pipeline. According to a later analysis, parvovirus B19, influenza, CMV and Epstein-Barr virus appeared linked to several top co-occurrence clusters. In both the original and validation cohorts, the classifier was reported to diagnose cytomegalovirus status with high specificity and sensitivity. Roughly 17 rarely observed V segments, including chromosome 9 orphons, were excluded from the earlier analysis of a few hundred of the donors because counts were too low. Because HLA typing was unavailable for some donors at each locus, only the typed subset was used in association tests. Immune exposure information for the cohort was limited to CMV serostatus. According to the authors, the approach could potentially be generalized to other disease states and immunological phenotypes. In a later analysis, the rate of TCR association differed among HLA loci, with DRB1 alleles having the most associated TCRs and HLA-C alleles having the fewest. The 87-base-pair reads could not distinguish some IMGT-functional V segments, including TRBV6-2 and TRBV6-3, so those segments were excluded.

V drops 5 bases and J drops 0 bases, leaving 11 bases in between. The CDR3 holds 14 amino acids from the cysteine to the phenylalanine. The entry retains the CDR3 DNA only, 42 bases that are in frame from base 1. From a lookup of the germline V gene, CDR1 and CDR2 are SGDLS and YYNGEE. About this clone itself: Its cognate antigen has yet to be identified. The input lacks base qualities; no much larger clone sits a single base away.

In total, over 600 healthy bone marrow donors made up the cohort. All cohort members were sampled while nominally healthy, although unrecorded immune exposures were likely present. The donor was CMV seropositive and was included in the group of 289 seropositive cohort members. A peripheral blood sample was provided by each donor, and peripheral blood mononuclear cells were used for TCR beta sequencing. Genomic DNA extraction from the blood cell samples was performed with the Qiagen DNeasy Blood Extraction Kit. The library was obtained by the immunoSEQ multiplex PCR assay. A mixture of 60 forward primers for TCR Vbeta segments and 13 reverse primers for TCR Jbeta segments was used in the multiplex PCR. The CDR3 region of rearranged TCR beta genes was amplified from genomic DNA by a multiplex PCR assay. Amplified TCR beta libraries were sequenced as 87-base-pair reads on the Illumina HiSeq System. As for how the authors treated the data: Across the 500 to 700 repertoires, a later analysis counted roughly 77 million unique TCR beta chains, around 11 million of which were shared by at least two donors. To remove PCR and sequencing errors, raw reads were error-corrected and collapsed into unique sequences using a nearest-neighbor algorithm that merged closely related sequences. CDR3 sequences were aligned to IMGT reference sequences to assign V, D and J gene segments. Each retained sequence needed at least a six-nucleotide match to both a V gene segment and a J gene segment. Rearrangements were classified as productive when the CDR3 lacked stop codons and remained in frame with V and J, and all other rearrangements were classified as non-productive. CDR3 was defined by IMGT convention, running from the second conserved V-encoded cysteine to the conserved J-encoded phenylalanine. Sequences without an unambiguous match to a single V gene segment were excluded from the earlier analysis of about 630 of the donors. In an earlier analysis of roughly 600 of the donors, a V segment was called functional when productive rearrangements were above 56.7%, and segregating when the standard deviation between donors exceeded 5%. To diagnose cytomegalovirus status from the catalog of TCR beta chain sequences, a statistical classification framework was built. V and J gene assignment, in a later analysis, came from comparing TCR nucleotide sequences with IMGT/GENE-DB human TR gene sequences. In a later analysis, CDR3 sequences and most-parsimonious VDJ recombination scenarios were assigned using the TCRdist pipeline. A later analysis defined each TCR beta chain by its CDR3 amino acid sequence plus V-gene family, and excluded reads lacking a unique V-gene family. In a later analysis, around 650 highly shared, low-generation-probability nucleotide sequences were removed to address suspected cross-contamination and a sequencing artifact. For each public chain, a later analysis derived a clonal expansion index from normalized ranks of inferred template counts within each repertoire. A later analysis computed generation probabilities with a VDJ recombination model fitted to out-of-frame rearrangements, and checked the results against IGoR. A later analysis scored TCR-TCR, TCR-HLA and TCR-CMV co-occurrence with hypergeometric tests, applying a repertoire-size bias correction to TCR pairs. False discovery rates were estimated in a later analysis by permuting HLA or CMV assignments 20 times. In a later analysis, co-occurring TCRs were grouped with DBSCAN, and TCRdist sequence similarity was added when clustering was performed within HLA-allele-positive subsets. Repertoires with fewer than 30,000 or more than 120,000 public chains were left out of co-occurrence clustering, as were five repertoires with anomalous nucleotide sharing. Sourced from immuneACCESS, this table was stored by TCRdb with only in-frame sequences that have V and J called. A share of the clones is absent; for the studies checked, an unresolved V gene accounts for under half, and the remainder has no known explanation. The V and J calls and the clone size are those of that table, but D and trimming were determined from the DNA. Present in this sample are some 120,000 clones, around 79% of which were seen just once. The ten largest clones capture approximately 2.1% of the sample.

This clonotype originated in a woman in her thirties or forties in good health and CMV-seropositive. The sample was PBMCs. The rearrangement combines TRBV9 with TRBJ1-1; TRBD1 is a weak D gene call, 6 bases matching. The DNA is as follows: TGTGCCAGCAGGGCCGGGACACTGAACACTGAAGCTTTCTTT. Its product reads: CASRAGTLNTEAFF. Outside the CDR3, residues come from the reference TRBV9 and TRBJ1-1 proteins, so the full variable domain is: DSGVTQTPKHLITATGQRVTLRCSPRSGDLSVYWYQQSLDQGLQFLIQYYNGEERAKGNILERFSAQQFPDLHSELNLSSLELGDSALYFCASRAGTLNTEAFFGQGTRLTVV.